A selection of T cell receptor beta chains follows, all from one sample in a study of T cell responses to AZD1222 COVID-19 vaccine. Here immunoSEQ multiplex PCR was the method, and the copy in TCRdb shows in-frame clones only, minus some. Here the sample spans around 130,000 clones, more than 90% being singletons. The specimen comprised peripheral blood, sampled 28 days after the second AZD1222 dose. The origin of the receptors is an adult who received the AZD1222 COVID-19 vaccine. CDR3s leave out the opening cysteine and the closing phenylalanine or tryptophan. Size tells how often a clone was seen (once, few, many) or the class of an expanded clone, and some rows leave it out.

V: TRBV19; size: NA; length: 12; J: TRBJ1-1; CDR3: ASSPGHMNTEAF
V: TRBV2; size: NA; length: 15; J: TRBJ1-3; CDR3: ASSPTMVRLSGNTIY
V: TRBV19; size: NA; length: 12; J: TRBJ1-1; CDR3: ASSTVQGFTEAF
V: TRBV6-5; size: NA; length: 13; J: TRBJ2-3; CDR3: ASRGDRGHTDTQY
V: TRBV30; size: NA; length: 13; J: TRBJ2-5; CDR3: AWRTRGGLQETQY
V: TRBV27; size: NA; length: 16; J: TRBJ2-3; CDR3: ASSYFGAPEAPTDTQY
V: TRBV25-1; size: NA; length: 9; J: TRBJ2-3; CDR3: ASREGDTQY
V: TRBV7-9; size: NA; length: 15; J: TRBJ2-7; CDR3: ASSLPQGTGGSGEQY
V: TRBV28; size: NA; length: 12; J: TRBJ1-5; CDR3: ASSTPGRNQPQH
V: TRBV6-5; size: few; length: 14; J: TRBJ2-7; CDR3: ASSYSARTAHYEQY
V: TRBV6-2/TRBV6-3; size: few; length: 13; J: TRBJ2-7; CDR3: ASSYSSSGGYEQY
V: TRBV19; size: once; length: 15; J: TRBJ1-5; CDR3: ASSIDLWDRENQPQH